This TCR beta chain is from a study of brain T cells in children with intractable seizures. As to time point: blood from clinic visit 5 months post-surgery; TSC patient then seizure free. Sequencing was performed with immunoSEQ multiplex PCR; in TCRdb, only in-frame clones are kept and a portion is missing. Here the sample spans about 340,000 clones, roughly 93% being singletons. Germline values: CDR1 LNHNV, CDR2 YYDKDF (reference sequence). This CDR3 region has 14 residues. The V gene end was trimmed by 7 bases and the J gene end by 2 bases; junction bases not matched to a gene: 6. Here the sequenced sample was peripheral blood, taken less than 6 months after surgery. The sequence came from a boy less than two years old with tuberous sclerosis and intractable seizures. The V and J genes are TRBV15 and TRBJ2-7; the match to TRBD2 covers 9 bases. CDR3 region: CATNRGGGTYEQYF. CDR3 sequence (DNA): TGTGCCACCAACCGCGGGGGGGGAACCTACGAGCAGTACTTC.